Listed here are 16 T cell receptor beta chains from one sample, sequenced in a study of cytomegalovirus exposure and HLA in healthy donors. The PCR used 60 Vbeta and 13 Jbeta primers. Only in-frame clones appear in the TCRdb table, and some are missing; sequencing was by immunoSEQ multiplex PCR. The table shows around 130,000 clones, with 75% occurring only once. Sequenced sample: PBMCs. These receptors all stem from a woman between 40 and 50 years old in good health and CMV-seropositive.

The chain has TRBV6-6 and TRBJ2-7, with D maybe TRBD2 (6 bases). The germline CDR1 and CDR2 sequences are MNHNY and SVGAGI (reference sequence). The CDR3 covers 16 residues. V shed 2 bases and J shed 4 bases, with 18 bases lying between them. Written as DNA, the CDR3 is TGTGCCAGCAGTTACCCCCCCCGGTCTCGGGGGTACGAGCAGTACTTC. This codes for CASSYPPRSRGYEQYF.

The CDR3 region is CASSLAGVGTDTQYF. The CDR3 DNA reads as TGTGCCAGCAGCTTAGCCGGGGTGGGCACAGATACGCAGTATTTT. This chain uses TRBV7-2 with TRBJ2-3; TRBD2 is a possible D gene (5 bases). CDR1 is SGHTA and CDR2 is FQGNSA in the germline V gene. Trimming removed 0 bases from V and 1 base from J, with 8 bases in between. This CDR3 is built from 15 residues.

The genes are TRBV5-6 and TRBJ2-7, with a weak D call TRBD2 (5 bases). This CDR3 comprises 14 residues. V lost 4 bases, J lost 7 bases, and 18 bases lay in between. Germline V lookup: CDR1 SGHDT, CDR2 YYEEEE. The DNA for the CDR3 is TGTGCCAGCAGCCCCGACTACTCTCCCGGGGAGCAGTACTTC. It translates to CASSPDYSPGEQYF.

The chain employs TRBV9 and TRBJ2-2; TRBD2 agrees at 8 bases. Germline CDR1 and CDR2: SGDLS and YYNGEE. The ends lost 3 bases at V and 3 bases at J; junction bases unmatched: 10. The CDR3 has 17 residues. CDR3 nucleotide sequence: TGTGCCAGCAGCGACCCGACGGGGGGGCCGGACACCGGGGAGCTGTTTTTT. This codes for CASSDPTGGPDTGELFF.

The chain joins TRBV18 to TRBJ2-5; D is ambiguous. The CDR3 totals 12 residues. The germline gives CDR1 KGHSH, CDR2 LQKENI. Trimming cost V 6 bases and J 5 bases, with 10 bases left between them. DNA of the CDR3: TGTGCCAGCTCTCCTCGGCGGGAGACCCAGTACTTC. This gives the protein CASSPRRETQYF.

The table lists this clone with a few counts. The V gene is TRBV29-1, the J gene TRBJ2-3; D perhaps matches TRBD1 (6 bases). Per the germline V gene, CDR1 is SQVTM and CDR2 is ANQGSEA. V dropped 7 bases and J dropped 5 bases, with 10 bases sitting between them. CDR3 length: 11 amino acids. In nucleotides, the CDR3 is TGCAGCGCGCAACAGGGAGATACGCAGTATTTT. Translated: CSAQQGDTQYF.

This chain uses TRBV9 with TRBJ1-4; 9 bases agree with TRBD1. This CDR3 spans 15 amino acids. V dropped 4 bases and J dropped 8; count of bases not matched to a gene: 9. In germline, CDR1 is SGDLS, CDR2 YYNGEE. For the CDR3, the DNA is TGTGCCAGCAGCCCTTACGGGACAGGGAGCGAAAAACTGTTTTTT. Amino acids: CASSPYGTGSEKLFF.

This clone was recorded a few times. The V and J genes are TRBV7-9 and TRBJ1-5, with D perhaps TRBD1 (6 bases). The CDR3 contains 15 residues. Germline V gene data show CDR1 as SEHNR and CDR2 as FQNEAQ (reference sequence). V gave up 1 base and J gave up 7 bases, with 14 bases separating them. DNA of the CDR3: TGTGCCAGCAGCTTAGGGGGGCAGGGGTGGCAGCCCCAGCATTTT. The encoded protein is CASSLGGQGWQPQHF.

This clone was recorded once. The CDR3, as DNA: TGTGCCAGCCTTAGACAGTCCCAGGTGGGCGAGCAGTACTTC. Encoded protein: CASLRQSQVGEQYF. This chain links TRBV28 with TRBJ2-7; possible D gene TRBD1, 5 bases. CDR1 is MDHEN, CDR2 SYDVKM, per germline. Trimming removed 8 bases at V and 6 bases at J, with 20 bases between. The CDR3 totals 14 residues.

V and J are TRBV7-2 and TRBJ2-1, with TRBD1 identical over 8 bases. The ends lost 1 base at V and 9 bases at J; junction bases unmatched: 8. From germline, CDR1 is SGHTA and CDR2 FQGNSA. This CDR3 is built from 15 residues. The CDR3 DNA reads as TGTGCCAGCAGCTTAGATTCAGGGGGCAAGAGTGAGCAGTTCTTC. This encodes CASSLDSGGKSEQFF.

CDR3 region: CASSGTGENGYTF. As DNA, the CDR3 is TGTGCCAGCAGTGGGACAGGGGAGAATGGCTACACCTTC. The V call is TRBV2, the J call TRBJ1-2; 9 nucleotides agree with TRBD1. Germline V gives CDR1 SNHLY, CDR2 FYNNEI. The length of the CDR3 is 13 residues. Trimming removed 4 bases from V and 6 bases from J; junction bases left unmatched: 3.

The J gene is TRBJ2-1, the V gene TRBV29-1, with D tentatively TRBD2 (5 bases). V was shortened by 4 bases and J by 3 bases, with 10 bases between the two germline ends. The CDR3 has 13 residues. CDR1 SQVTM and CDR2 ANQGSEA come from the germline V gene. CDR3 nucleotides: TGCAGCGTTGTCGGGGAACGCTACAATGAGCAGTTCTTC. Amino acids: CSVVGERYNEQFF.

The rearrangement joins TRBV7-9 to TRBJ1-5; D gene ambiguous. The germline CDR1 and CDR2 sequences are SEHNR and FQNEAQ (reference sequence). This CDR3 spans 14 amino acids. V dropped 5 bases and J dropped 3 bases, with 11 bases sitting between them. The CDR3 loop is CASSPTDFNQPQHF. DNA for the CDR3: TGTGCCAGCAGCCCGACCGACTTCAATCAGCCCCAGCATTTT.

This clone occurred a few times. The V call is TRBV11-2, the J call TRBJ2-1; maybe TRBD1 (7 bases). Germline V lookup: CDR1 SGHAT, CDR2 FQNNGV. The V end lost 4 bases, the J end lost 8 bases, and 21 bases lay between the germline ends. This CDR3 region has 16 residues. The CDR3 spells CASSYLAGGLYDEQFF. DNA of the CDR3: TGTGCCAGCAGCTACCTGGCAGGGGGGCTTTACGATGAGCAGTTCTTC.

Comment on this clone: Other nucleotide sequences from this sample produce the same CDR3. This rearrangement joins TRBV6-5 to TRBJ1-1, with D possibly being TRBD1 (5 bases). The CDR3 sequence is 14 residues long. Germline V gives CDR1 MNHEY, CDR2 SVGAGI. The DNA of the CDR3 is TGTGCGACGTTCCAAGGCAGGGTGAACACTGAAGCTTTCTTT. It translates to CATFQGRVNTEAFF.

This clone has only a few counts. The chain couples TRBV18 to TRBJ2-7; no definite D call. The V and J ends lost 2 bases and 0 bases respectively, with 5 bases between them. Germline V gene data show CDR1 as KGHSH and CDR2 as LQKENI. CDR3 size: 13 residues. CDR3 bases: TGTGCCAGCTCACCATGGAGCTCCTACGAGCAGTACTTC. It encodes CASSPWSSYEQYF. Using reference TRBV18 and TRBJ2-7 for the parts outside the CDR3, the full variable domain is NAGVMQNPRHLVRRRGQEARLRCSPMKGHSHVYWYRQLPEEGLKFMVYLQKENIIDESGMPKERFSAEFPKEGPSILRIQQVVRGDSAAYFCASSPWSSYEQYFGPGTRLTVT.